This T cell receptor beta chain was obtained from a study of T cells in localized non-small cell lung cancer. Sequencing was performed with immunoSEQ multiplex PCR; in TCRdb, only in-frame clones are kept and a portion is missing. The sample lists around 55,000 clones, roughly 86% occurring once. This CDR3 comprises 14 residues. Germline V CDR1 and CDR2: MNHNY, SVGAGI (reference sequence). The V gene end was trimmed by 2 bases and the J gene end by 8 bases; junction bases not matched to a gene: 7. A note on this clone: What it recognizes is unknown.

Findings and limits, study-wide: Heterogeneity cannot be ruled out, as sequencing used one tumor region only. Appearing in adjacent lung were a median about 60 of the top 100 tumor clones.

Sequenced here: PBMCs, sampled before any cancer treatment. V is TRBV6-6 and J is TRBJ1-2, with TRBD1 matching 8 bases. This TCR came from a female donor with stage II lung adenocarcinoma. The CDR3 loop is CASSYGQGAEGYTF. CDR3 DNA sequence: TGTGCCAGCAGTTACGGCCAGGGGGCGGAAGGCTACACCTTC.